One and the same sample provided the 18 T cell receptor beta chains below, sequenced in a study of vaccination effects on CD4 cells after COVID-19. Having been cultured for 10 days, the cells underwent CD4+ T cell isolation. This table comes from immunoSEQ multiplex PCR, and its TCRdb copy is limited to in-frame clones, with some not included. The repertoire consists of tens of thousands of clones, with more than 60% occurring once and the leading ten covering 20% to 25%. Their specific antigens are unknown. The input for sequencing was CD4+ T cells from PBMCs cultured without peptide, taken before COVID-19 vaccination. These TCRs come from a human donor who had a prior SARS-CoV-2 infection.

The rearrangement uses TRBV10-3 and TRBJ1-1; 11 nucleotides align to TRBD1. V lost 2 bases and J lost 7; bases outside the gene matches: 6. CDR3 size: 15 residues. Germline values: CDR1 ENHRY, CDR2 SYGVKD. CDR3 sequence reads: CAISEQDRGPDEAFF. The CDR3 coding sequence is TGTGCCATCAGTGAGCAGGACAGGGGGCCGGATGAAGCTTTCTTT.

V is TRBV10-2 and J is TRBJ1-2; no firm D call. Between the trimmed V and J ends, which lost 8 bases and 2 bases, there was a span of 6 bases. There are 11 residues in the CDR3. Germline V gene data show CDR1 as WSHSY and CDR2 as SAAADI. The CDR3 nucleotides are TGCGCCAGCGGTCAGAACTATGGCTACACCTTC. It specifies CASGQNYGYTF.

This clone turned up a few times. V usage is TRBV19 and J usage is TRBJ1-2; D unclear. The germline V and J ends were trimmed by 1 base and 4 bases, with 10 bases remaining between them. CDR1 LNHDA and CDR2 SQIVND come from the germline V gene (reference sequence). CDR3 size: 14 residues. CDR3 protein: CASSIAGESYGYTF. CDR3 bases: TGTGCCAGTAGTATAGCCGGGGAGAGCTATGGCTACACCTTC.

This chain connects TRBV2 to TRBJ1-1, with D possibly being TRBD1 (6 bases). The germline V and J ends were trimmed by 7 bases and 0 bases, with 24 bases remaining between them. This CDR3 is built from 18 residues. Germline CDR1 SNHLY, CDR2 FYNNEI. As DNA, the CDR3 is TGTGCCAGCAATTGGGGTGCCACAAGGGGGGACATGAACACTGAAGCTTTCTTT. Translated, it gives CASNWGATRGDMNTEAFF.

The rearrangement joins TRBV12-3 or TRBV12-4 to TRBJ2-3; D uncertain. Trimming left V 3 bases short and J 4 bases short, with 8 bases between. This CDR3 has 13 amino acids. CDR3 in amino acids: CASSLTSADTQYF. The CDR3 DNA follows: TGTGCCAGCAGTTTGACCTCCGCAGATACGCAGTATTTT.

This rearrangement joins TRBV29-1 to TRBJ2-3; D gene ambiguous. CDR1 and CDR2 (germline): SQVTM, ANQGSEA. V lost 8 bases and J lost 12, with 18 bases in between. This CDR3 has 11 residues. The CDR3 region is CSIMETDSQYF. CDR3 nucleotide sequence: TGCAGCATAATGGAAACGGATTCACAGTATTTT.

The CDR3 loop reads CASSPTGQGGEKLFF. CDR3 in DNA: TGTGCCAGCAGCCCGACGGGACAGGGAGGAGAAAAACTGTTTTTT. This chain connects TRBV7-8 to TRBJ1-4, with 9 bases matching TRBD1. With V trimmed by 5 bases and J by 8 bases, 9 bases remained unmatched. This CDR3 is built from 15 residues. Germline-derived CDR1 and CDR2 are SGHVS and FQNEAQ. Complete variable domain (other parts from reference TRBV7-8 and TRBJ1-4): GAGVSQSPRYKVAKRGQDVALRCDPISGHVSLFWYQQALGQGPEFLTYFQNEAQLDKSGLPSDRFFAERPEGSVSTLKIQRTQQEDSAVYLCASSPTGQGGEKLFFGSGTQLSVL.

The chain carries TRBV5-1 and TRBJ1-6; 7 bases match TRBD1. With V trimmed by 4 bases and J by 13 bases, 17 bases remained unmatched. This CDR3 spans 16 amino acids. Germline assignment: CDR1 SGHRS and CDR2 YFSETQ. Written as DNA, the CDR3 is TGCGCCAGCAGCCCCGGACAGGCTTCAAGGGGATTCCCCCTCCACTTT. Protein: CASSPGQASRGFPLHF.

The V gene is TRBV10-3, the J gene TRBJ1-5, with D tentatively TRBD1 (5 bases). The CDR3 totals 13 residues. Germline values: CDR1 ENHRY, CDR2 SYGVKD. The V and J ends lost 7 bases and 6 bases respectively, with 13 bases between them. The CDR3 region is CAITAGLSQPQHF. CDR3 DNA: TGTGCCATCACGGCAGGGTTAAGTCAGCCCCAGCATTTT.

The chain employs TRBV19 and TRBJ2-7; tentatively, D is TRBD1 or TRBD2 (5 bases each). Trimming removed 2 bases at V and 6 bases at J, with 23 bases between. The CDR3 covers 17 residues. Germline loops: CDR1 LNHDA, CDR2 SQIVND (reference sequence). CDR3 protein: CASSIFGPGPPAGEQYF. The CDR3 DNA is TGTGCCAGTAGTATATTCGGACCGGGACCCCCCGCGGGCGAGCAGTACTTC.

The genes are TRBV19 and TRBJ1-3; D might be TRBD1 (5 bases). The CDR3 is made up of 17 amino acids. The V and J ends lost 1 base and 0 bases respectively, with 13 bases between them. Looked up from germline, CDR1 is LNHDA and CDR2 is SQIVND (reference sequence). The CDR3 DNA sequence: TGTGCCAGTAGTATAGGGGGCAGGGAGAGCTCTGGAAACACCATATATTTT. This gives the protein CASSIGGRESSGNTIYF.

The V gene is TRBV11-3, the J gene TRBJ2-3; no firm D call. V shed 2 bases and J shed 5 bases, with 5 bases lying between them. The CDR3 sequence is 12 residues long. The V gene's germline CDR1 is SGHNT and CDR2 YENEEA. This chain's CDR3 is CASSLLGDTQYF. The CDR3 coding sequence is TGTGCCAGCAGCTTATTAGGAGATACGCAGTATTTT.

The chain carries TRBV7-2 and TRBJ1-5; TRBD1 might be the D (5 bases). Germline CDR1 and CDR2: SGHTA and FQGNSA. Trimming cost V 4 bases and J 7 bases, with 8 bases left between them. CDR3 length equals 12 residues. CDR3 in DNA: TGTGCCAGCAGCTGGCAGGGACAGCCCCAGCATTTT. The encoded protein is CASSWQGQPQHF.

The rearrangement joins TRBV9 to TRBJ2-5, with 7 bases that match TRBD1. Germline values: CDR1 SGDLS, CDR2 YYNGEE. V lost 0 bases, J lost 8 bases, and 7 bases stayed unmatched. The CDR3 runs 14 residues. The CDR3 region is CASSVGRQGNTQYF. CDR3 nucleotide sequence: TGTGCCAGCAGCGTAGGTCGACAGGGTAACACCCAGTACTTC. Full variable domain (rest looked up from reference TRBV9 and TRBJ2-5): DSGVTQTPKHLITATGQRVTLRCSPRSGDLSVYWYQQSLDQGLQFLIQYYNGEERAKGNILERFSAQQFPDLHSELNLSSLELGDSALYFCASSVGRQGNTQYFGPGTRLLVL.

The chain employs TRBV4-1 and TRBJ1-4; 10 nucleotides agree with TRBD1. The CDR3 is 18 amino acids. The V gene end was trimmed by 1 base and the J gene end by 1 base; junction bases not matched to a gene: 6. Germline CDR1 and CDR2: MGHRA and YSYEKL. CDR3 DNA: TGCGCCAGCAGCCAAGCCCGGGGACAGGGGAAAACTAATGAAAAACTGTTTTTT. It translates to CASSQARGQGKTNEKLFF.

The chain links TRBV4-1 to TRBJ1-1; D unresolved. Trimming cost V 4 bases and J 9 bases, with 21 bases left between them. The germline V gene encodes CDR1 MGHRA and CDR2 YSYEKL. The CDR3 runs to 15 residues. As DNA, the CDR3 is TGCGCCAGCAGCCCATACACAGCTTTTTCTTACCAAGCTTTCTTT. Translation: CASSPYTAFSYQAFF.

This clone was seen more than once but under ten times. The chain uses TRBV11-2 and TRBJ1-1; 10 positions match TRBD1. The CDR3 has 15 residues. Trimming took 5 bases from V and 1 from J; bases not matched to a gene: 4. Germline-derived CDR1 and CDR2 are SGHAT and FQNNGV. This CDR3 reads CASSPRTGGNTEAFF. Here the CDR3 DNA reads TGTGCCAGCAGCCCGAGGACAGGGGGGAACACTGAAGCTTTCTTT. Full variable domain (missing parts from reference TRBV11-2 and TRBJ1-1): EAGVAQSPRYKIIEKRQSVAFWCNPISGHATLYWYQQILGQGPKLLIQFQNNGVVDDSQLPKDRFSAERLKGVDSTLKIQPAKLEDSAVYLCASSPRTGGNTEAFFGQGTRLTVV.

This chain links TRBV7-2 with TRBJ2-5, with TRBD2 matching 7 bases. Germline V lookup: CDR1 SGHTA, CDR2 FQGNSA. With 6 bases clipped from V and 5 bases from J, the junction kept 12 bases outside the gene matches. The CDR3 loop spans 15 amino acids. The CDR3 nucleotides read TGTGCCAGCAGACCAAGATTACTAGCGTGGGAGACCCAGTACTTC. Translation: CASRPRLLAWETQYF.